One sample yielded the 11 T cell receptor beta chains listed below, sequenced in a study of Ad26.COV2.S vaccination and SARS-CoV-2 variants. This table comes from immunoSEQ multiplex PCR, and its TCRdb copy is limited to in-frame clones, with some not included. The table has approximately 420,000 clones, more than 85% seen once. Treatment described: 19 received Ad26.COV2.S at low or high dose, single or two shots; about 5 received placebo; per-sample allocation not given. Sampling happened 63 days after the first vaccine or placebo injection. The sample was peripheral blood, taken in a trial of Ad26.COV2.S vaccine versus placebo. Every receptor here comes from a person between 18 and 65 years old who received the Ad26.COV2.S COVID-19 vaccine or a placebo.

This chain links TRBV7-8 with TRBJ2-7, with D possibly TRBD2 on 6 matching bases. Germline CDR1 SGHVS, CDR2 FQNEAQ. V gave up 4 bases and J gave up 0 bases, with 13 bases separating them. The CDR3 is made up of 15 amino acids. The DNA for the CDR3 is TGTGCCAGCAGCTCCCGGACTACCAACTCCTACGAGCAGTACTTC. Translation: CASSSRTTNSYEQYF.

The chain carries TRBV19 and TRBJ2-5; possible D gene TRBD1, 5 bases. CDR1 LNHDA and CDR2 SQIVND come from the germline V gene (reference sequence). The length of the CDR3 is 14 residues. V was cut by 2 bases and J by 4 bases, with 11 bases left in between. CDR3 bases: TGTGCCAGTAGTATAACCGCAGGGCCAGAGACCCAGTACTTC. Encoded protein: CASSITAGPETQYF.

V gene TRBV5-8 combines with J gene TRBJ1-3, with 7 positions matching TRBD1. Trimming at V came to 4 bases and at J to 0 bases, leaving 1 base not matched to a gene. This CDR3 region has 14 residues. Germline lookup yields CDR1 SGHTS and CDR2 YDEGEE. This chain's CDR3 is CASSTGDSGNTIYF. CDR3 in DNA: TGTGCCAGCAGCACAGGGGACTCTGGAAACACCATATATTTT.

The V call is TRBV5-1, the J call TRBJ1-4; D is unclear. The germline V gene has CDR1 SGHRS and CDR2 YFSETQ. The CDR3 spans 13 residues. The ends were cut back, 0 bases at V and 1 base at J, with 1 base in the middle. CDR3 coding DNA: TGCGCCAGCAGCTTGGTAACTAATGAAAAACTGTTTTTT. As protein: CASSLVTNEKLFF.

The V gene is TRBV24-1, the J gene TRBJ2-3, with 8 bases aligning to TRBD1. The CDR3 runs 15 residues. The V segment lost 5 bases and the J segment 1 base; nucleotides outside the gene matches: 4. CDR1 is KGHDR, CDR2 SFDVKD, per germline. CDR3 coding DNA: TGTGCCACCAGTGCCCAGGGGGCAGGCACAGATACGCAGTATTTT. Translation gives CATSAQGAGTDTQYF.

The chain recombines TRBV12-3 or TRBV12-4 with TRBJ1-1; D is possibly TRBD1 (5 bases). Trimming took 5 bases from V and 4 from J, leaving 8 bases between them. There are 12 residues in the CDR3. The CDR3 DNA follows: TGTGCCAGCAGTCGTGGGACCACTGAAGCTTTCTTT. Translating gives CASSRGTTEAFF.

Remarks on this clone: Relative to the germline gene, one junction end is altered; a read error may explain this. The chain is built from TRBV30 and TRBJ2-4; D tentatively fits TRBD1 or TRBD2 (5 bases each). Germline V gene lookup returns CDR1 GTSNPN and CDR2 SVGIG (reference sequence). The CDR3 runs 11 residues. Here the CDR3 reads CAWSLRDRLDF. CDR3 DNA: TGTGCCTGGAGTCTCCGGGACCGCCTGGACTTC.

The rearrangement links TRBV18 to TRBJ1-1; 10 bases are a match to TRBD1. Trimming removed 2 bases from V and 11 bases from J; junction bases left unmatched: 11. The CDR3 totals 15 residues. The V gene's germline CDR1 is KGHSH and CDR2 LQKENI. This CDR3 is CASSPSRTGGHMAFF. CDR3 bases: TGTGCCAGCTCACCATCTCGGACAGGGGGGCATATGGCTTTCTTT.

V gene TRBV6-6 combines with J gene TRBJ2-7, with 7 bases fitting TRBD1. CDR3 length equals 16 residues. J gave up 2 bases and V 3 bases, and 10 bases lay outside the gene matches. CDR1 is MNHNY, CDR2 SVGAGI, per germline (reference sequence). CDR3 nucleotide sequence: TGTGCCAGCAGTTATTTCGAAGACAGGGTCCCCTACGAGCAGTACTTC. As protein: CASSYFEDRVPYEQYF.

V is TRBV2 and J is TRBJ2-6, with no clear D. The CDR3 is made up of 14 amino acids. Trimming left V 5 bases short and J 0 bases short, with 5 bases between. Germline V gene data show CDR1 as SNHLY and CDR2 as FYNNEI. The CDR3 spells CASSISSGANVLTF. In DNA form, the CDR3 reads TGTGCCAGCAGTATTAGCTCTGGGGCCAACGTCCTGACTTTC.

The chain couples TRBV19 to TRBJ1-1, with a possible D match to TRBD1 (5 bases). Trimming took off 4 bases at V and 1 base at J, with 10 bases between the two ends. This CDR3 is 14 amino acids long. Germline assignment: CDR1 LNHDA and CDR2 SQIVND (reference sequence). For the CDR3, the DNA is TGTGCCAGTAGTACAGGGTGGGGGAACACTGAAGCTTTCTTT. The encoded protein is CASSTGWGNTEAFF.